The next 21 T cell receptor beta chains were all read from a single sample in a study of blood T cell repertoires in COVID-19. Assay used: immunoSEQ multiplex PCR; TCRdb lists only in-frame clones, some missing. The sample has under 130,000 clones, 70% to 90% seen once. The sample taken for sequencing was peripheral blood. The receptors derive from a human donor in a cohort sampled during active COVID-19.

For the CDR3, the DNA is TGTGCCAGCTCACCTGAGCAGGGGGCGAGAGATACGCAGTATTTT. Its protein is CASSPEQGARDTQYF. This chain uses TRBV18 with TRBJ2-3; TRBD1 agrees at 8 bases. CDR3 size: 15 residues. Germline V gene data show CDR1 as KGHSH and CDR2 as LQKENI. Trimming at V came to 3 bases and at J to 5 bases, leaving 7 bases not matched to a gene.

The CDR3 reads CASSQSGGWNNEQFF. Here the CDR3 DNA reads TGCGCCAGCAGCCAAAGCGGGGGGTGGAACAATGAGCAGTTCTTC. The chain recombines TRBV4-3 with TRBJ2-1; the match to TRBD2 covers 9 bases. The germline V gene encodes CDR1 LGHNA and CDR2 YSLEER. The junction had 4 bases not matched to a gene; V was cut back by 2 bases and J by 5 bases. The CDR3 sequence is 15 residues long.

This sequence joins TRBV21-1 and TRBJ2-5; TRBD1, as called in the table, went unchecked against the DNA. TRBV21-1 is a pseudogene segment. This CDR3 comprises 18 residues. Written as DNA, the CDR3 is TGTGCCAGCAGCAAACGATCTCCGGGACAGATAATCCAAGAGACCCAGTACTTC. Its translation is CASSKRSPGQIIQETQYF.

In its sample, this clone was seen once. The chain couples TRBV7-3 to TRBJ2-1; a weak D match, TRBD2 (5 bases). V lost 3 bases, J lost 2 bases, and 11 bases lay in between. The germline V gene encodes CDR1 SGHTA and CDR2 FQGTGA. The length of the CDR3 is 15 residues. CDR3 in DNA: TGTGCCAGCAGCTTTAGCGCTGGACCCTACAATGAGCAGTTCTTC. It specifies CASSFSAGPYNEQFF.

This clone has only a few counts. The J gene is TRBJ1-2, the V gene TRBV18; D gene unclear. The length of the CDR3 is 17 residues. CDR1 is KGHSH, CDR2 LQKENI, per germline. The V end was cut by 5 bases, the J end by 4 bases, with 23 bases between. CDR3 sequence: CASSSGVVTGWSYGYTF. The CDR3 DNA reads as TGTGCCAGCTCAAGCGGGGTAGTGACGGGGTGGTCCTATGGCTACACCTTC.

The V and J genes are TRBV30 and TRBJ1-1; no clear D gene. The CDR3 sequence is 11 residues long. Looked up from germline, CDR1 is GTSNPN and CDR2 is SVGIG (reference sequence). V dropped 5 bases and J dropped 0 bases, with 4 bases sitting between them. The CDR3 nucleotides are TGTGCCTGGTCAATGAACACTGAAGCTTTCTTT. It encodes CAWSMNTEAFF.

The V gene is TRBV5-1, the J gene TRBJ2-3; TRBD2 is a possible D gene (6 bases). Trimming left V 1 base short and J 4 bases short, with 13 bases between. Per germline, CDR1 SGHRS and CDR2 YFSETQ. The CDR3 sequence is 15 residues long. The CDR3 region has the DNA TGCGCCAGCAGCTTGACTAGTACGGGAGCAGATACGCAGTATTTT. Its translation is CASSLTSTGADTQYF.

V usage is TRBV7-2 and J usage is TRBJ2-7; TRBD1 aligns across 8 bases. Germline CDR1 and CDR2: SGHTA and FQGNSA. The ends lost 5 bases at V and 6 bases at J; junction bases unmatched: 9. This CDR3 has 14 amino acids. For the CDR3, the DNA is TGTGCCAGCAGCGCACTCGGGACAGGCCCCGAGCAGTACTTC. As protein: CASSALGTGPEQYF. The whole variable domain, filled in from reference TRBV7-2 and TRBJ2-7, reads GAGVSQSPSNKVTEKGKDVELRCDPISGHTALYWYRQSLGQGLEFLIYFQGNSAPDKSGLPSDRFSAERTGGSVSTLTIQRTQQEDSAVYLCASSALGTGPEQYFGPGTRLTVT.

This chain links TRBV5-5 with TRBJ1-2; tentative D call: TRBD1 (5 bases). V lost 0 bases, J lost 3 bases, and 12 bases lay in between. Germline lookup yields CDR1 SGHKS and CDR2 YYEKEE (reference sequence). The CDR3 runs to 15 residues. CDR3 residues: CASSLEGDKYYGYTF. In DNA form, the CDR3 reads TGTGCCAGCAGCTTGGAAGGGGATAAGTACTATGGCTACACCTTC.

The V gene is TRBV18, the J gene TRBJ2-3; D is unclear. Germline V gene sequence: CDR1 KGHSH, CDR2 LQKENI. The ends were cut back, 2 bases at V and 2 bases at J, with 11 bases in the middle. This CDR3 comprises 15 residues. The CDR3 here is CASSPGPQNTDTQYF. The CDR3 nucleotides are TGTGCCAGCTCACCAGGTCCACAGAACACAGATACGCAGTATTTT.

CDR3: CASSRQSRGSEKLFF. CDR3 DNA: TGCGCCAGCAGCCGTCAGTCTAGGGGTAGTGAAAAACTGTTTTTT. The chain couples TRBV4-1 to TRBJ1-4, with D perhaps matching TRBD1 (5 bases). This CDR3 region has 15 residues. Germline assignment: CDR1 MGHRA and CDR2 YSYEKL. V lost 4 bases, J lost 7 bases, and 16 bases lay in between.

This clone was observed once. The J gene is TRBJ2-2, the V gene TRBV19, with D unclear. V was clipped by 3 bases and J by 3 bases, with 5 bases between them. There are 13 residues in the CDR3. Germline CDR1 and CDR2: LNHDA and SQIVND (reference sequence). The CDR3 here is CASSMGYTGELFF. The DNA of the CDR3 is TGTGCCAGTAGTATGGGCTACACCGGGGAGCTGTTTTTT. Full variable domain (outside the CDR3, taken from reference TRBV19 and TRBJ2-2): DGGITQSPKYLFRKEGQNVTLSCEQNLNHDAMYWYRQDPGQGLRLIYYSQIVNDFQKGDIAEGYSVSREKKESFPLTVTSAQKNPTAFYLCASSMGYTGELFFGEGSRLTVL.

This chain links TRBV5-1 with TRBJ1-4; 8 bases fit TRBD1. CDR3 length: 15 amino acids. From germline, CDR1 is SGHRS and CDR2 YFSETQ. J was trimmed by 8 bases and V by 5 bases; bases with no gene match: 11. The CDR3 protein is CASRDDRGSGEKLFF. The CDR3 DNA follows: TGCGCCAGCAGGGACGACAGGGGATCTGGCGAAAAACTGTTTTTT.

This CDR3 is CASSFGTVNTEAFF. CDR3 nucleotide sequence: TGTGCCAGCAGCTTTGGGACAGTAAACACTGAAGCTTTCTTT. This chain joins TRBV5-6 and TRBJ1-1, with TRBD1 matching 7 bases. The germline CDR1 and CDR2 sequences are SGHDT and YYEEEE. V was pared by 2 bases and J by 2 bases, with 3 bases of the junction left unmatched. This CDR3 has 14 residues.

V is TRBV7-6 and J is TRBJ1-2, with D perhaps matching TRBD1 (5 bases). Trimming cost V 0 bases and J 6 bases, with 14 bases left between them. This CDR3 comprises 15 residues. CDR1 is SGHVS, CDR2 FNYEAQ, per germline. This CDR3 reads CASSLAPSGRDGYTF. The DNA of the CDR3 is TGTGCCAGCAGCTTAGCGCCTTCAGGGAGGGATGGCTACACCTTC.

The chain links TRBV3-1 (or the pseudogene TRBV3-2) to TRBJ1-3; possibly TRBD1 for D (5 bases). CDR1 LGHDT and CDR2 YNNKEL come from the germline V gene (reference sequence). This CDR3 spans 15 amino acids. Between the trimmed V and J ends, which lost 5 bases and 0 bases, there was a span of 11 bases. CDR3 sequence: CASSFGTSSGNTIYF. The CDR3 DNA reads as TGTGCCAGCAGCTTCGGGACTAGCTCTGGAAACACCATATATTTT.

This chain joins TRBV4-1 and TRBJ1-5; tentatively, D is TRBD1 (5 bases). Germline V CDR1 and CDR2: MGHRA, YSYEKL. This CDR3 contains 15 residues. Trimming removed 4 bases at V and 4 bases at J, with 14 bases between. The CDR3, as DNA: TGCGCCAGCAGCCCCTTCCGTGACAGTAATCAGCCCCAGCATTTT. Its translation: CASSPFRDSNQPQHF.

Only one count was recorded for this clone. The genes are TRBV20-1 and TRBJ2-3, with 11 bases matching TRBD2. The V gene's germline CDR1 is DFQATT and CDR2 SNEGSKA (reference sequence). Trimming at V came to 3 bases and at J to 1 base, leaving 12 bases not matched to a gene. This CDR3 has 18 amino acids. CDR3 in amino acids: CSASHLAGGLWGTDTQYF. CDR3 nucleotides: TGCAGTGCTAGTCATCTAGCGGGAGGCCTCTGGGGCACAGATACGCAGTATTTT.

This chain uses TRBV7-3 with TRBJ2-5; 11 nucleotides align to TRBD1. Germline CDR1 is SGHTA and CDR2 is FQGTGA. J gave up 4 bases and V 4 bases, and 2 bases lay outside the gene matches. There are 14 residues in the CDR3. The CDR3 region has the DNA TGTGCCAGCAGCTCCGGGACAGGGGGAGAGACCCAGTACTTC. It translates to CASSSGTGGETQYF.

There are a few counts of this clone. The chain uses TRBV5-1 and TRBJ2-7, with TRBD1 matching over 11 bases. Germline-derived CDR1 and CDR2 are SGHRS and YFSETQ. The CDR3 contains 14 residues. V lost 3 bases to trimming and J lost 6 bases; unmatched junction nucleotides: 5. The CDR3 is CASSSTGTGGEQYF. In nucleotides, the CDR3 is TGCGCCAGCAGCTCCACCGGGACAGGGGGCGAGCAGTACTTC.

The chain links TRBV30 to TRBJ2-4; 8 positions agree with TRBD2. Germline V CDR1 and CDR2: GTSNPN, SVGIG (reference sequence). After removal of 3 bases from V and 3 bases from J, the junction contained 22 bases not matched to a gene. The CDR3 has 20 residues. The CDR3 DNA sequence: TGTGCCTGGAGCGAAGGACTCGGGAGGGCCGATCCCTTAGGCAAAAACATTCAGTACTTC. Translated: CAWSEGLGRADPLGKNIQYF.